One and the same sample provided the 13 T cell receptor beta chains below, sequenced in a study of CD8+CD57+ T cells in acquired aplastic anemia. Using genomic DNA as the template, TCR beta VDJ and CDR3 profiling was carried out. One entry per CDR3 protein results from TCRdb running MiXCR on the reads. Here the sample spans some 240,000 distinct CDR3 sequences, 34% being singletons. The specimen was sorted CD4+, CD8+, or CD8+CD57+ T cells (not recorded which) from PBMCs. These receptors came from a human donor in good health, serving as a control.

This clonotype was found many times. The J gene is TRBJ2-1, the V gene TRBV15; TRBD2 matches at 9 bases. Germline V gene lookup returns CDR1 LNHNV and CDR2 YYDKDF (reference sequence). There are 17 residues in the CDR3. V shed 0 bases and J 10 bases; nucleotides not matched to a gene: 13. In nucleotides, the CDR3 is TGTGCCACCAGCAGAGACTTCTTGGGACTAGCAATTTTGGAGCAGTTCTTC. As protein: CATSRDFLGLAILEQFF.

The gene calls are TRBV6-1 and TRBJ1-3; 7 bases align to TRBD1. The CDR3 is 14 amino acids. CDR1 and CDR2 (germline): MNHNS, SASEGT. After removal of 4 bases from V and 4 bases from J, the junction contained 4 bases not matched to a gene. The CDR3 DNA is TGTGCCAGCAGTGCAGAGACAGGGGGAAACACCATATATTTT. Residues: CASSAETGGNTIYF.

This clonotype occurred many times. J is TRBJ2-1 and V is TRBV2; 8 nucleotides agree with TRBD2. V was clipped by 6 bases and J by 9 bases; unmatched bases: 13. The germline V gene has CDR1 SNHLY and CDR2 FYNNEI. CDR3 length equals 15 residues. DNA for the CDR3: TGTGCCAGCAGGCAACCGGGACTAGGATCGAGTGAGCAGTTCTTC. This gives the protein CASRQPGLGSSEQFF.

This clonotype occurred a few times. The chain carries TRBV30 and TRBJ1-2; 11 positions match TRBD1. Germline V gene data show CDR1 as GTSNPN and CDR2 as SVGIG (reference sequence). This CDR3 region has 14 residues. V trimming: 3 bases; J trimming: 8 bases; junction bases outside the gene matches: 8. The chain's CDR3 is CAWSTGTGGGGYTF. The CDR3 nucleotides are TGTGCCTGGAGCACCGGGACAGGGGGGGGGGGCTACACCTTC.

The chain has TRBV12-3 or TRBV12-4 and TRBJ2-3, with TRBD2 identical over 14 bases. The CDR3 is 18 residues long. Unmatched junction bases numbered 8, after V lost 6 bases and J lost 0 bases. This CDR3 reads CASSPGLAGAPSTDTQYF. The CDR3, as DNA: TGTGCCAGCAGCCCGGGACTAGCGGGGGCTCCTAGCACAGATACGCAGTATTTT.

In its sample, this clonotype was seen many times. The chain links TRBV20-1 to TRBJ2-1; 8 bases are shared with TRBD2. CDR1 and CDR2 (germline): DFQATT, SNEGSKA (reference sequence). The V and J ends lost 3 bases and 6 bases, in that order; junction bases with no gene match: 4. This CDR3 has 13 amino acids. The CDR3 DNA reads TGCAGTGCTAGCGGGGGGGAGGTCAATGAGCAGTTCTTC. As protein: CSASGGEVNEQFF.

Remarks on this clonotype: This could be a read error, since a much larger clone is one nucleotide away. This chain uses TRBV9 with TRBJ1-2; no definite D call. Germline V gene lookup returns CDR1 SGDLS and CDR2 YYNGEE. CDR3 length: 14 amino acids. This CDR3 reads CAISVVPTTGGYTF. The CDR3 DNA is TGTGCCATCAGCGTAGTACCGACTACGGGTGGCTACACCTTC.

The V gene is TRBV19, the J gene TRBJ2-7; no clear D gene. Germline CDR1 LNHDA, CDR2 SQIVND (reference sequence). The CDR3 has 12 amino acids. Trimming shortened V by 6 bases and J by 7 bases, and 13 bases separated the two germline ends. CDR3 in DNA: TGTGCCAGTAGACTACTAAACGCGGAGCAGTACGTC. Translation: CASRLLNAEQYV.

This clonotype came up many times. The CDR3 DNA is TGTGCCTGGAGTGTACAAAAGGGTGGTGGCTACACCTTC. It encodes CAWSVQKGGGYTF. This chain links TRBV30 with TRBJ1-2, with D unresolved. Germline loops: CDR1 GTSNPN, CDR2 SVGIG (reference sequence). With 0 bases removed from V and 7 bases from J, the gap between germline ends came to 12 bases. This CDR3 is built from 13 residues. The variable domain in full, with the rest retrieved from reference TRBV30 and TRBJ1-2, is SQTIHQWPATLVQPVGSPLSLECTVEGTSNPNLYWYRQAAGRGLQLLFYSVGIGQISSEVPQNLSASRPQDRQFILSSKKLLLSDSGFYLCAWSVQKGGGYTFGSGTRLTVV.

Turning to this clonotype: Just one base apart from a much larger clone, this may be a read error. The chain's CDR3 is CSAYPQGTYSYGQYF. DNA of the CDR3: TGCAGTGCTTATCCTCAGGGCACGTACTCCTACGGGCAGTACTTC. The chain combines TRBV20-1 with TRBJ2-7; a weak D match, TRBD1 (5 bases). Germline CDR1 DFQATT, CDR2 SNEGSKA (reference sequence). CDR3 size: 15 residues.

This clonotype was detected many times. The chain carries TRBV20-1 and TRBJ2-7; no clear D. Germline V CDR1 and CDR2: DFQATT, SNEGSKA (reference sequence). The germline V and J ends were trimmed by 1 base and 2 bases, with 18 bases remaining between them. This CDR3 is built from 16 residues. The CDR3 protein is CSARGSLNSITYEQYF. CDR3 in DNA: TGCAGTGCTAGAGGGTCCCTGAACTCCATCACCTACGAGCAGTACTTC.

This clonotype occurred many times. The V call is TRBV10-1, the J call TRBJ2-1, with TRBD1 matching over 7 bases. V lost 4 bases to trimming and J lost 3 bases; unmatched junction nucleotides: 9. The CDR3 extends over 16 amino acids. Germline CDR1 is WNHNN and CDR2 is SYGVQD (reference sequence). This chain's CDR3 is CASSATTGVRYNEQFF. CDR3 DNA sequence: TGCGCCAGCAGTGCGACTACAGGGGTGCGCTACAATGAGCAGTTCTTC.

With regard to this clonotype: A single base separates this from a much larger clone, so it may be a read error. J is TRBJ2-1 and V is TRBV20-1; TRBD2 is a possible D gene (6 bases). Trimming pared 3 bases from V and 5 bases from J, leaving 17 bases between. The CDR3 is 15 amino acids. Germline V gene data show CDR1 as DFQATT and CDR2 as SNEGSKA (reference sequence). CDR3 sequence (DNA): TGCAGTGCTAGTCAGTCGGAGGGTTTCCACAATGAGCAGTTCTTC. This codes for CSASQSEGFHNEQFF.